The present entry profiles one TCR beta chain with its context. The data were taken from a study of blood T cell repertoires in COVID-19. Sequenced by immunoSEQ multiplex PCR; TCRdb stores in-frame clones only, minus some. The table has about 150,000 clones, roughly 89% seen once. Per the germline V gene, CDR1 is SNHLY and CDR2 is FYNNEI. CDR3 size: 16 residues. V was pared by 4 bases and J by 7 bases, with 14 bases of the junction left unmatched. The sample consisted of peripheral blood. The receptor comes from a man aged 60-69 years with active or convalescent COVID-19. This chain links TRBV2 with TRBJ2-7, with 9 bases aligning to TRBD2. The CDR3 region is CASSALGGGAGKEQYF. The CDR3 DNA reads TGTGCCAGCAGTGCTCTGGGCGGGGGGGCCGGTAAGGAGCAGTACTTC.